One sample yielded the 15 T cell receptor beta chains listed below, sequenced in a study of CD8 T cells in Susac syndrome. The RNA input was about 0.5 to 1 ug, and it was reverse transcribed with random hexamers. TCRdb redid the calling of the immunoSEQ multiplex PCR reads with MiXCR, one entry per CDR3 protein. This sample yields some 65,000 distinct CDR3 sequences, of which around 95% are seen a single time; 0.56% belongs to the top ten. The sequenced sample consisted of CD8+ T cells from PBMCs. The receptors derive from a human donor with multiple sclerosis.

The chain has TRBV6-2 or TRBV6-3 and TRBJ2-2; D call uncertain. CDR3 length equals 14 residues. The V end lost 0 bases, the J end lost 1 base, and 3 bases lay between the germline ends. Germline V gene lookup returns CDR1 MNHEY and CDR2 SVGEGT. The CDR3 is CASSYSGNTGELFF. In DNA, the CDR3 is TGTGCCAGCAGTTACTCGGGGAACACCGGGGAGCTGTTTTTT.

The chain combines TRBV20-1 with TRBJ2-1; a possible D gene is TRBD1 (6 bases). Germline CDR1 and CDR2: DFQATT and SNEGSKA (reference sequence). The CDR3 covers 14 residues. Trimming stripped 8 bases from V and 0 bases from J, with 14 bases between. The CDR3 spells CSTPGQYSYNEQFF. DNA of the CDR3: TGCAGTACACCGGGACAATACTCCTACAATGAGCAGTTCTTC.

In DNA form, the CDR3 reads TGCGCCAGCAGCCAGGACGGCTTTACCCAGCATTTT. The encoded protein is CASSQDGFTQHF. The chain has TRBV4-1 and TRBJ1-5; D is unclear. V lost 3 bases and J 11 bases, leaving 11 bases between the germline ends. Germline V gene lookup returns CDR1 MGHRA and CDR2 YSYEKL. The CDR3 runs 12 residues.

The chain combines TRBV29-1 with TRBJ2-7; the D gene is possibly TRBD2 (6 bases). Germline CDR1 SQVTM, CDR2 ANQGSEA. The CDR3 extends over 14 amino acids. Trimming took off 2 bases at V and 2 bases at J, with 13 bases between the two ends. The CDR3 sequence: CSVEIAEGPYEQYF. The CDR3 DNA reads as TGCAGCGTTGAAATCGCGGAGGGCCCCTACGAGCAGTACTTC.

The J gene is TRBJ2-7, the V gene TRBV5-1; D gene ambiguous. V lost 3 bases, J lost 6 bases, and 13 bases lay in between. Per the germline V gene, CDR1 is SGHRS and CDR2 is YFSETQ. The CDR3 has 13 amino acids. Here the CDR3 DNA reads TGCGCCAGCAGCTCCCTCCAGGCCCCCGAGCAGTACTTC. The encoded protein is CASSSLQAPEQYF. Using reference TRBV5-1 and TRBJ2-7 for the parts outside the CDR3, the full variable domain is KAGVTQTPRYLIKTRGQQVTLSCSPISGHRSVSWYQQTPGQGLQFLFEYFSETQRNKGNFPGRFSGRQFSNSRSEMNVSTLELGDSALYLCASSSLQAPEQYFGPGTRLTVT.

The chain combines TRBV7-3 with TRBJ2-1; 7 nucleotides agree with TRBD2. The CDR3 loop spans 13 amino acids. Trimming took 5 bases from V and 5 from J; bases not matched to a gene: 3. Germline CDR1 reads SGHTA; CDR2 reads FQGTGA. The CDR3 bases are TGTGCCAGCAGCCGGGGGGATAACAATGAGCAGTTCTTC. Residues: CASSRGDNNEQFF.

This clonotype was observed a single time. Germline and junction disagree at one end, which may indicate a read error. The CDR3 DNA reads TGTGCCAACAGCCCATACCTAGTGAACGAGCAGTACTTC. Its protein product is CANSPYLVNEQYF. The chain combines TRBV11-2 with TRBJ2-7; D is uncertain. Germline V gene sequence: CDR1 SGHAT, CDR2 FQNNGV. CDR3 length: 13 residues.

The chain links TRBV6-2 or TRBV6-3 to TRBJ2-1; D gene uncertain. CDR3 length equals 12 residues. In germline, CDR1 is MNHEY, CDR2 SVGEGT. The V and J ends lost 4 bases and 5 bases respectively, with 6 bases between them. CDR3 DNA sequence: TGTGCCAGCAGTTTTCCGGACAATGAGCAGTTCTTC. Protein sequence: CASSFPDNEQFF.

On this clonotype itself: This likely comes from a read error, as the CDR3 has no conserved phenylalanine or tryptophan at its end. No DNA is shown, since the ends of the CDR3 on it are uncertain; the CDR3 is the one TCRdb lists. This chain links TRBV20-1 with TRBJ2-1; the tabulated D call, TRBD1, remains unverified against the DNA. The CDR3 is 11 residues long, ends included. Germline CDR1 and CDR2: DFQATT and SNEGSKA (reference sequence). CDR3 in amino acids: CSARDLDRVFV.

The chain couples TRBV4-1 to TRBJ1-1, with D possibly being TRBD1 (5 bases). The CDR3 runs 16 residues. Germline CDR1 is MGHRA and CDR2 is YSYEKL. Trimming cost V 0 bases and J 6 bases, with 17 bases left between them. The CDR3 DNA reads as TGCGCCAGCAGCCAAGATCCATGGGTCAGGGATGCTGAAGCTTTCTTT. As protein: CASSQDPWVRDAEAFF.

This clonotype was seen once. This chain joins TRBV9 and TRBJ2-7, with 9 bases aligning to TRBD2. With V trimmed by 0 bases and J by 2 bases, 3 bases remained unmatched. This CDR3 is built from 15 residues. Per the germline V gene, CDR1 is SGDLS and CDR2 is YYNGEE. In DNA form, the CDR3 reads TGTGCCAGCAGCGTAGGGACTAGCGCTACCTACGAGCAGTACTTC. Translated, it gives CASSVGTSATYEQYF.

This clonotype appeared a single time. CDR3 protein: CASSEGPLQGLADEQYF. As DNA, the CDR3 is TGTGCCAGCAGTGAGGGACCACTTCAGGGGCTGGCGGACGAGCAGTACTTC. The chain couples TRBV2 to TRBJ2-7; the D gene is possibly TRBD1 (6 bases). Germline V gene sequence: CDR1 SNHLY, CDR2 FYNNEI. V was trimmed by 3 bases and J by 5 bases, leaving 23 bases between them. There are 17 residues in the CDR3.

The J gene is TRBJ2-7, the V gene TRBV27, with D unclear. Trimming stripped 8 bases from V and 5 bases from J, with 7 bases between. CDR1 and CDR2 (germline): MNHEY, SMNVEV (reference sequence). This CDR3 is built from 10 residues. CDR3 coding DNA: TGTGCCAGCTTTTTTCACGAGCAGTACTTC. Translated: CASFFHEQYF.

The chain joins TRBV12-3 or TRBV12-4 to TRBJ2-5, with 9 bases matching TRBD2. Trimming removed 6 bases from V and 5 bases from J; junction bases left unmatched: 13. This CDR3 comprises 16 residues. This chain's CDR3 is CASRTLGGRAGETQYF. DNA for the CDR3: TGTGCCAGCAGAACCCTAGGCGGGAGGGCCGGGGAGACCCAGTACTTC.

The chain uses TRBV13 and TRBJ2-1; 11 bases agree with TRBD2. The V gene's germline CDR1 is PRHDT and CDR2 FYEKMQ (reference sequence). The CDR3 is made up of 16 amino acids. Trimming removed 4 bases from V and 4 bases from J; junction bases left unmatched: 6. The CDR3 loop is CASSSLAGGAYNEQFF. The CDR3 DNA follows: TGTGCCAGCAGCTCCTTAGCGGGAGGGGCGTACAATGAGCAGTTCTTC.